This T cell receptor beta chain is drawn from a study of T cell responses to AZD1222 COVID-19 vaccine. Study-wide results and caveats: The breadth and depth of Spike-specific TCRs increased once two AZD1222 doses had been given. After the peak T cell response, and only then, were repertoires sampled. Regions left unmutated in variants are reportedly the target of nearly half of spike-specific TCRs.

Only in-frame clones appear in the TCRdb table, and some are missing; sequencing was by immunoSEQ multiplex PCR. The sample shows about 140,000 clones, 85% to 95% of them seen only once. This CDR3 is built from 15 residues. Germline V gene sequence: CDR1 LNHDA, CDR2 SQIVND (reference sequence). Trimming left V 3 bases short and J 6 bases short, with 17 bases between. A remark on this clone: Its antigen is not identified.

Sequencing was performed on peripheral blood, taken on day 0 of MenACWY control vaccination. This TCR was sampled from an adult in good health. The V call is TRBV19, the J call TRBJ1-2; D is perhaps TRBD1 (6 bases). The CDR3 is CASSIVGGAIHGYTF. DNA for the CDR3: TGTGCCAGTAGTATTGTGGGGGGGGCGATCCATGGCTACACCTTC.